The sequence of this T cell receptor beta chain was determined in a study of T cell responses to AZD1222 COVID-19 vaccine. Study results and caveats: With dominance at 160-218 and 743-854, vaccine-associated CD4 TCRs spanned spike. Clonal diversity may have been underestimated, and the donors were mostly white British, with more females than males.

Profiled with immunoSEQ multiplex PCR; TCRdb holds only in-frame clones, not every one. The sample shows 130,000 to 150,000 clones, about 82% of them seen only once. Researchers grouped second doses given at about 4 or about 12 weeks into one pool. A note on this clone: What it binds is unknown.

CDR3 length: 14 amino acids. V lost 6 bases to trimming and J lost 1 base; unmatched junction nucleotides: 5. Germline V CDR1 and CDR2: SNHLY, FYNNEI. Sequencing used peripheral blood, obtained 28 days after the second AZD1222 dose. This clonotype was sampled from an adult who received the AZD1222 COVID-19 vaccine. The rearrangement links TRBV2 to TRBJ1-1; TRBD1 matches at 7 bases. The CDR3 region has the DNA TGTGCCAGCAGCGGGACAGTGGAGAACACTGAAGCTTTCTTT. Translated: CASSGTVENTEAFF.